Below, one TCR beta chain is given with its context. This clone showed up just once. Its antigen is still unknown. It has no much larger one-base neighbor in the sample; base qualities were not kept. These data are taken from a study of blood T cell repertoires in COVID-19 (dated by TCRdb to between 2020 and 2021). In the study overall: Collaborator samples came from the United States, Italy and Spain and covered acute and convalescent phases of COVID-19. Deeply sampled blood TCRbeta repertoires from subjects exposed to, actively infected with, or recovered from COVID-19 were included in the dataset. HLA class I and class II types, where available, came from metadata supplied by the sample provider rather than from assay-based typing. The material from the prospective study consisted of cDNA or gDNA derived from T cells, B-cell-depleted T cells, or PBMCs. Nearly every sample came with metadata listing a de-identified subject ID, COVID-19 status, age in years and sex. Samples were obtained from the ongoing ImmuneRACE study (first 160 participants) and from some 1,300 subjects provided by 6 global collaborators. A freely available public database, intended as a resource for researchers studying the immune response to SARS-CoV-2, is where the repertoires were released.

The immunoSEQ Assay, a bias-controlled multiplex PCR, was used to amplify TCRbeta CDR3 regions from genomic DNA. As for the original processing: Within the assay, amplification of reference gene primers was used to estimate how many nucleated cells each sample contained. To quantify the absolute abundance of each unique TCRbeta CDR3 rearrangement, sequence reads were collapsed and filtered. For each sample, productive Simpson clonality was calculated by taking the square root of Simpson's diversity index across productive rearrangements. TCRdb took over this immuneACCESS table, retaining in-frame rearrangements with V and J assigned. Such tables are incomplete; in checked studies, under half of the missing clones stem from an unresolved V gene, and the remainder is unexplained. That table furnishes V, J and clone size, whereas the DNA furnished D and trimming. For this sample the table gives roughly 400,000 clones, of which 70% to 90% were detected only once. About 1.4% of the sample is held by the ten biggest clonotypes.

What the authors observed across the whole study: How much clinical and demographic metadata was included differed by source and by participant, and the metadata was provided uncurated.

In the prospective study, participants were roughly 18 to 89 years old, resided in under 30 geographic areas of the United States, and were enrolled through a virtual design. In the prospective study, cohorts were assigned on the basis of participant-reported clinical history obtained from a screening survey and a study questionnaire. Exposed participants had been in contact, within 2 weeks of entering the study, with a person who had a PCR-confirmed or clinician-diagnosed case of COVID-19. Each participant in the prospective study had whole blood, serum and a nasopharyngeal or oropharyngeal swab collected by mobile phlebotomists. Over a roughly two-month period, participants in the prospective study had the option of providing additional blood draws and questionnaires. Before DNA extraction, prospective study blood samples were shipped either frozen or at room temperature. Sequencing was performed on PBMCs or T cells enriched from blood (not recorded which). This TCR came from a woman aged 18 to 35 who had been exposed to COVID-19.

The DNA sequence follows: TGTGCCAGCAGCCAAGACCTCTTGACAGGACTTCCCGGGGAGCTGTTTTTT. Translated, this is CASSQDLLTGLPGELFF. The sequence joins TRBV4-2 to TRBJ2-2; TRBD1 could be the D gene, as 6 bases match. Via the germline V gene, CDR1 is LGHNA and CDR2 YNFKEQ. V is shortened by 0 bases, J by 6 bases, and the region joining them spans 17 bases. There are 17 amino acids in the CDR3, from cysteine to phenylalanine inclusive. Left in the record is the CDR3 DNA by itself, 51 bases read in frame from the first base.